This entry features one T cell receptor (beta chain) sequence. Data came from immunoSEQ multiplex PCR; TCRdb stores just in-frame clones and leaves some out. The table records about 220,000 clones, 80% to 90% of them present only once. From germline, CDR1 is SGHTA and CDR2 FQGNSA. CDR3 length: 16 amino acids. The ends were cut back, 2 bases at V and 8 bases at J, with 19 bases in the middle. Study members were between about 18 and 100 years old and lived in 20 to 30 US regions. Donors were grouped by their self-reported clinical history. This sample was taken from a study of blood T cell repertoires in COVID-19. Study details: Spain, Italy and the United States supplied samples that represented acute and convalescent COVID-19.

The chain is built from TRBV7-2 and TRBJ2-1, with D perhaps TRBD2 (6 bases). The TCR originated in a woman aged 45 to 65 with acute COVID-19. Material for sequencing was PBMCs or T cells enriched from blood (not recorded which). CDR3 amino acids: CASSLRLLARIDEQFF. As DNA, the CDR3 is TGTGCCAGCAGCTTACGGCTACTAGCTCGTATAGATGAGCAGTTCTTC.